These 4 T cell receptor beta chains came from one sample sequenced in a study of cytomegalovirus exposure and HLA in healthy donors. With 60 Vbeta and 13 Jbeta primers, the PCR was carried out. The method was immunoSEQ multiplex PCR; TCRdb's version includes in-frame clones alone and lacks a portion of them. The table lists about 55,000 clones, 65% to 85% of them singletons. The specimen sequenced was PBMCs. The receptors come from a young man in good health and CMV-seronegative.

V and J are TRBV28 and TRBJ1-5; no clear D. Germline V gene data show CDR1 as MDHEN and CDR2 as SYDVKM. V lost 2 bases and J lost 0, with 5 bases in between. The CDR3 has 14 amino acids. CDR3 residues: CASSLPLSNQPQHF. The CDR3 coding sequence is TGTGCCAGCAGTTTACCCCTTAGCAATCAGCCCCAGCATTTT. Combining the CDR3 with reference TRBV28 and TRBJ1-5 gives the whole variable domain DVKVTQSSRYLVKRTGEKVFLECVQDMDHENMFWYRQDPGLGLRLIYFSYDVKMKEKGDIPEGYSVSREKKERFSLILESASTNQTSMYLCASSLPLSNQPQHFGDGTRLSIL.

J is TRBJ1-2 and V is TRBV15; D possibly corresponds to TRBD1 (5 bases). Germline V CDR1 and CDR2: LNHNV, YYDKDF (reference sequence). Trimming stripped 1 base from V and 7 bases from J, with 16 bases between. The CDR3 is 15 amino acids. CDR3 residues: CATSRAEGPLSGYTF. The CDR3 region has the DNA TGTGCCACCAGCAGAGCGGAGGGACCGCTTTCTGGCTACACCTTC.

The V and J genes are TRBV9 and TRBJ2-1; the match to TRBD2 covers 8 bases. V lost 3 bases, J lost 3 bases, and 5 bases stayed unmatched. Per germline, CDR1 SGDLS and CDR2 YYNGEE. The CDR3 contains 15 residues. The CDR3: CASSAPGGRYNEQFF. CDR3 DNA sequence: TGTGCCAGCAGCGCCCCGGGGGGGCGCTACAATGAGCAGTTCTTC.

The genes are TRBV18 and TRBJ1-2; no clear D gene. Deletions cut 2 bases from V and 8 bases from J, with 12 bases between. Germline-derived CDR1 and CDR2 are KGHSH and LQKENI. The CDR3 covers 13 residues. CDR3 DNA sequence: TGTGCCAGCTCACCAACGGGGTTGCCAGGCTACACCTTC. As protein: CASSPTGLPGYTF.